The 27 T cell receptor beta chains presented below share a single source sample, sequenced in a study of shared clonotypes between healthy human individuals. Sequencing was performed with immunoSEQ multiplex PCR; in TCRdb, only in-frame clones are kept and a portion is missing. This table holds more than 1.2 million clones, around 98.5% found once. Specimen: naive CD4+ T cells sorted from blood. Subset of the sample: CD45RA+ positively selected. The receptors shown here come from a man aged 25-45 years in good health.

This chain connects TRBV5-4 to TRBJ1-1; a possible D gene is TRBD1 (5 bases). Trimming removed 3 bases at V and 4 bases at J, with 7 bases between. This CDR3 spans 12 amino acids. The germline V gene encodes CDR1 SGHNT and CDR2 YYREEE (reference sequence). CDR3 sequence: CASSSGSTEAFF. CDR3 sequence (DNA): TGTGCCAGCAGCTCAGGGTCCACTGAAGCTTTCTTT.

As to this clone: The same CDR3 also results from other DNA sequences found in this sample. The chain recombines TRBV2 with TRBJ2-7; D remains unclear. Germline V gene sequence: CDR1 SNHLY, CDR2 FYNNEI. The germline V and J ends were trimmed by 1 base and 0 bases, with 7 bases remaining between them. The CDR3 extends over 14 amino acids. The CDR3 region is CASSEGRGSYEQYF. The CDR3 nucleotides are TGTGCCAGCAGTGAAGGACGCGGCTCCTACGAGCAGTACTTC.

This chain links TRBV5-1 with TRBJ2-7; no clear D. Germline V gene data show CDR1 as SGHRS and CDR2 as YFSETQ. The germline V and J ends were trimmed by 0 bases and 3 bases, with 7 bases remaining between them. The CDR3 extends over 13 amino acids. The CDR3 sequence: CASSLDSDYEQYF. In nucleotides, the CDR3 is TGCGCCAGCAGCTTGGACAGCGACTACGAGCAGTACTTC.

The chain uses TRBV15 and TRBJ2-6; D might be TRBD2 (5 bases). V shed 8 bases and J shed 2 bases, with 19 bases lying between them. The CDR3 totals 17 residues. Germline assignment: CDR1 LNHNV and CDR2 YYDKDF (reference sequence). The CDR3 sequence: CATRKGDGEAGANVLTF. CDR3 DNA: TGTGCCACCCGTAAAGGAGACGGGGAAGCTGGGGCCAACGTCCTGACTTTC.

The chain links TRBV18 to TRBJ2-2; D uncertain. CDR1 is KGHSH and CDR2 is LQKENI in the germline V gene. The V end lost 3 bases, the J end lost 8 bases, and 10 bases lay between the germline ends. This CDR3 contains 13 residues. CDR3 amino acids: CASSPTILGELFF. The CDR3 DNA sequence: TGTGCCAGCTCACCGACCATTCTTGGGGAGCTGTTTTTT.

This chain links TRBV27 with TRBJ2-7; 15 bases are shared with TRBD2. Germline CDR1 reads MNHEY; CDR2 reads SMNVEV (reference sequence). V lost 4 bases and J lost 5; bases outside the gene matches: 6. This CDR3 contains 16 residues. The CDR3 bases are TGTGCCAGCAGTTCCGGGACTAGCGGGAGGATCCACGAGCAGTACTTC. Amino acids: CASSSGTSGRIHEQYF.

The chain links TRBV19 to TRBJ2-7, with TRBD1 identical over 8 bases. V shed 3 bases, J shed 5 bases, and the junction held 6 bases outside the gene matches. CDR1 is LNHDA, CDR2 SQIVND, per germline (reference sequence). The CDR3 consists of 14 residues. Here the CDR3 DNA reads TGTGCCAGTAGTATTGGACAGGGAGACGACGAGCAGTACTTC. This translates into CASSIGQGDDEQYF.

The rearrangement links TRBV5-1 to TRBJ2-7; perhaps D is TRBD1 or TRBD2 (5 bases each). The CDR3 totals 14 residues. V gave up 0 bases and J gave up 6 bases, with 13 bases separating them. Germline assignment: CDR1 SGHRS and CDR2 YFSETQ. CDR3 nucleotide sequence: TGCGCCAGCAGCTTGGTATCGGGACCCTCCGAGCAGTACTTC. It translates to CASSLVSGPSEQYF. The full variable domain, rest sourced from reference TRBV5-1 and TRBJ2-7, is KAGVTQTPRYLIKTRGQQVTLSCSPISGHRSVSWYQQTPGQGLQFLFEYFSETQRNKGNFPGRFSGRQFSNSRSEMNVSTLELGDSALYLCASSLVSGPSEQYFGPGTRLTVT.

Remarks on this clone: Other DNA sequences in this sample translate to the same CDR3. The J gene is TRBJ2-7, the V gene TRBV28; D uncertain. Germline V CDR1 and CDR2: MDHEN, SYDVKM. The CDR3 is made up of 14 amino acids. V lost 2 bases and J 0 bases, leaving 8 bases between the germline ends. The DNA for the CDR3 is TGTGCCAGCAGTTTAGCAGATAACTCCTACGAGCAGTACTTC. Translating it yields CASSLADNSYEQYF.

Notes on this clone: Other DNA sequences in this sample translate to the same CDR3. V usage is TRBV6-5 and J usage is TRBJ2-3; D remains unclear. This CDR3 comprises 11 residues. Between the trimmed V and J ends, which lost 6 bases and 6 bases, there was a span of 7 bases. CDR1 and CDR2 (germline): MNHEY, SVGAGI. The CDR3 DNA reads TGTGCCAGCAGCCTCGGCGATACGCAGTATTTT. Translated, it gives CASSLGDTQYF.

This clone occurred once. V gene TRBV18 combines with J gene TRBJ2-5; 8 bases agree with TRBD1. The CDR3 covers 16 residues. The J segment lost 6 bases and the V segment lost 2 bases, leaving 11 bases of the junction unmatched. Germline-derived CDR1 and CDR2 are KGHSH and LQKENI. CDR3 sequence: CASSPKPGQGLKTQYF. In DNA form, the CDR3 reads TGTGCCAGCTCACCAAAACCTGGACAGGGATTGAAGACCCAGTACTTC.

CDR3 nucleotide sequence: TGTGCCAGCAGCTTAGCGAGAACCCTAGCGAGATCCTACGAGCAGTACTTC. It codes for CASSLARTLARSYEQYF. J is TRBJ2-7 and V is TRBV7-2, with D perhaps matching TRBD2 (6 bases). The germline CDR1 and CDR2 sequences are SGHTA and FQGNSA. This CDR3 contains 17 residues. With 0 bases removed from V and 1 base from J, the gap between germline ends came to 16 bases. Looking up the rest from reference TRBV7-2 and TRBJ2-7 gives the full variable domain: GAGVSQSPSNKVTEKGKDVELRCDPISGHTALYWYRQSLGQGLEFLIYFQGNSAPDKSGLPSDRFSAERTGGSVSTLTIQRTQQEDSAVYLCASSLARTLARSYEQYFGPGTRLTVT.

The gene calls are TRBV5-4 and TRBJ2-1, with TRBD1 as a possible D gene (5 bases). CDR3 size: 14 residues. In germline, CDR1 is SGHNT, CDR2 YYREEE (reference sequence). The V and J ends lost 1 base and 3 bases respectively, with 8 bases between them. CDR3 region: CASSLPGIYNEQFF. The CDR3 region has the DNA TGTGCCAGCAGCTTGCCAGGGATCTACAATGAGCAGTTCTTC.

This chain connects TRBV28 to TRBJ1-4; 12 nucleotides align to TRBD1. The CDR3 totals 14 residues. V lost 3 bases to trimming and J lost 10 bases; unmatched junction nucleotides: 3. The germline V gene has CDR1 MDHEN and CDR2 SYDVKM. In DNA, the CDR3 is TGTGCCAGCAGTTTCCGGGACAGGGGGCTAAAACTGTTTTTT. Its translation is CASSFRDRGLKLFF. Combining the CDR3 with reference TRBV28 and TRBJ1-4 gives the whole variable domain DVKVTQSSRYLVKRTGEKVFLECVQDMDHENMFWYRQDPGLGLRLIYFSYDVKMKEKGDIPEGYSVSREKKERFSLILESASTNQTSMYLCASSFRDRGLKLFFGSGTQLSVL.

CDR3 sequence: CASSYSRTSAVQYF. The CDR3 nucleotides read TGTGCCAGCAGTTACTCGCGGACCAGTGCAGTTCAGTACTTC. The V gene is TRBV6-5, the J gene TRBJ2-4; D uncertain. Trimming cost V 0 bases and J 11 bases, with 14 bases left between them. The CDR3 is 14 amino acids. The germline V gene encodes CDR1 MNHEY and CDR2 SVGAGI.

This rearrangement joins TRBV5-1 to TRBJ1-2; no definite D call. The CDR3 is 14 residues long. Per the germline V gene, CDR1 is SGHRS and CDR2 is YFSETQ. Trimming removed 0 bases from V and 4 bases from J, with 10 bases in between. For the CDR3, the DNA is TGCGCCAGCAGCTTGGACCTAGGATCCTATGGCTACACCTTC. As protein: CASSLDLGSYGYTF.

The chain combines TRBV5-1 with TRBJ2-2, with TRBD1 identical over 9 bases. The CDR3 extends over 17 amino acids. Per the germline V gene, CDR1 is SGHRS and CDR2 is YFSETQ. V lost 0 bases, J lost 3 bases, and 6 bases stayed unmatched. CDR3 DNA: TGCGCCAGCAGCTTGGCACAGGGGGCTGACTACACCGGGGAGCTGTTTTTT. It translates to CASSLAQGADYTGELFF.

This rearrangement joins TRBV30 to TRBJ1-2, with D possibly matching TRBD1 (6 bases). Per the germline V gene, CDR1 is GTSNPN and CDR2 is SVGIG (reference sequence). The V end was cut by 3 bases, the J end by 0 bases, with 23 bases between. CDR3 length: 18 amino acids. CDR3 DNA: TGTGCCTGGAGGCCATTCGGGACACCGCCTCGAGCTAACTATGGCTACACCTTC. This gives the protein CAWRPFGTPPRANYGYTF.

This chain links TRBV7-2 with TRBJ1-1; TRBD1 aligns across 7 bases. V dropped 1 base and J dropped 1; count of bases not matched to a gene: 9. This CDR3 contains 17 residues. CDR1 and CDR2 from the germline V gene are SGHTA and FQGNSA. CDR3 in amino acids: CASSLVNGRGSNTEAFF. The DNA of the CDR3 is TGTGCCAGCAGCTTAGTTAACGGCAGGGGGTCGAACACTGAAGCTTTCTTT.

V usage is TRBV5-1 and J usage is TRBJ2-7; maybe TRBD2 (6 bases). The germline CDR1 and CDR2 sequences are SGHRS and YFSETQ. V was clipped by 1 base and J by 3 bases, with 8 bases between them. There are 13 residues in the CDR3. The CDR3 sequence is CASSLSGVYEQYF. DNA for the CDR3: TGCGCCAGCAGCTTGTCGGGGGTCTACGAGCAGTACTTC.

The CDR3: CTSGLAANNEQFF. CDR3 in DNA: TGCACCTCGGGACTAGCGGCTAACAATGAGCAGTTCTTC. This chain uses TRBV29-1 with TRBJ2-1; TRBD2 aligns across 11 bases. The CDR3 runs 13 residues. CDR1 SQVTM and CDR2 ANQGSEA come from the germline V gene.

V usage is TRBV4-3 and J usage is TRBJ1-2; weak D call: TRBD1 (6 bases). The CDR3 totals 17 residues. Germline CDR1 LGHNA, CDR2 YSLEER. Trimming took 0 bases from V and 2 from J, leaving 16 bases between them. The DNA of the CDR3 is TGCGCCAGCAGCCAAGAGCCCTCGAGACAGGCAAACTATGGCTACACCTTC. It encodes CASSQEPSRQANYGYTF.

The chain couples TRBV5-1 to TRBJ1-4; D gene unclear. The CDR3 extends over 15 amino acids. CDR1 is SGHRS, CDR2 YFSETQ, per germline. Trimming cost V 2 bases and J 2 bases, with 10 bases left between them. CDR3 sequence: CASSLAGRTNEKLFF. The DNA for the CDR3 is TGCGCCAGCAGCTTAGCCGGACGGACTAATGAAAAACTGTTTTTT.

The genes are TRBV19 and TRBJ1-5, with TRBD1 matching over 8 bases. With V trimmed by 6 bases and J by 0 bases, 4 bases remained unmatched. The CDR3 is 15 amino acids. Germline loops: CDR1 LNHDA, CDR2 SQIVND (reference sequence). The CDR3, as DNA: TGTGCCAGTAGCCCACAGGGGGTTAGCAATCAGCCCCAGCATTTT. It codes for CASSPQGVSNQPQHF.

The chain employs TRBV19 and TRBJ1-2; weak D call: TRBD1 (5 bases). V lost 5 bases, J lost 0 bases, and 25 bases lay in between. This CDR3 spans 19 amino acids. CDR1 and CDR2 (germline): LNHDA, SQIVND (reference sequence). CDR3 residues: CASSRDDWRRTWANYGYTF. The CDR3 bases are TGTGCCAGTAGTCGGGACGATTGGCGCAGGACTTGGGCTAACTATGGCTACACCTTC.

The genes are TRBV7-2 and TRBJ2-7; no clear D. The CDR3 totals 14 residues. Per germline, CDR1 SGHTA and CDR2 FQGNSA. V dropped 4 bases and J dropped 0 bases, with 10 bases sitting between them. DNA of the CDR3: TGTGCCAGCAGCTCTCAATACGCCTCCTACGAGCAGTACTTC. This encodes CASSSQYASYEQYF.

This chain joins TRBV23-1 and TRBJ2-5, with D perhaps given as TRBD1 or TRBD2 (5 bases each). TRBV23-1 belongs to the ORF category, with a function that is uncertain. CDR3 size: 13 residues. Trimming removed 2 bases at V and 2 bases at J, with 6 bases between. This CDR3 is CASSQGGQETQYF. CDR3 sequence (DNA): TGCGCCAGCAGTCAAGGGGGACAAGAGACCCAGTACTTC.